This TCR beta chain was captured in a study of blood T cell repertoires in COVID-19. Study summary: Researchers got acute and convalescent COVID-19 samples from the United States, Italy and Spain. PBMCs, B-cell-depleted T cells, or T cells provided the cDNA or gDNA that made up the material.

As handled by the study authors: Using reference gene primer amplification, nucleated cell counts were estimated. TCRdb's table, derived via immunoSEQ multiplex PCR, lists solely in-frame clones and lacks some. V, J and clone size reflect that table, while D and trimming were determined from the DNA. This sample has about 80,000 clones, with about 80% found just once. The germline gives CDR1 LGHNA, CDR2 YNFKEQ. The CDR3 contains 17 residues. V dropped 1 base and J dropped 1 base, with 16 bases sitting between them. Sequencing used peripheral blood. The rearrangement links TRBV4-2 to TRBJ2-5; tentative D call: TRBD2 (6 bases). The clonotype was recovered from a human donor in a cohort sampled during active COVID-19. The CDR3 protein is CASSQAVGGALQETQYF. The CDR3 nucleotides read TGTGCCAGCAGCCAAGCCGTGGGCGGGGCGCTCCAAGAGACCCAGTACTTC.